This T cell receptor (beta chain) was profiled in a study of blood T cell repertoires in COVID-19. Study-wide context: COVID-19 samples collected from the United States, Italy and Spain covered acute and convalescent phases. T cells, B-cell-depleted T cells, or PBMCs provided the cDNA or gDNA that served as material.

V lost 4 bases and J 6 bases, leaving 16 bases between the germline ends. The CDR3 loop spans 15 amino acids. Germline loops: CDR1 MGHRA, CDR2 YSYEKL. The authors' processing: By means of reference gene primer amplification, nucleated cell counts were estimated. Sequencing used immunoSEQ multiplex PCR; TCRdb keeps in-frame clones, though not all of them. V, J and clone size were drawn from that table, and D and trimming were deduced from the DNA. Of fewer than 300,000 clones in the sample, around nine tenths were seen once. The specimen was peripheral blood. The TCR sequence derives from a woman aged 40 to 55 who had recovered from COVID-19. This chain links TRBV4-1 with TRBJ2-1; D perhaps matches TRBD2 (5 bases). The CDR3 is CASSPGLIGPNEQFF. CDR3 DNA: TGCGCCAGCAGCCCCGGACTGATAGGCCCCAATGAGCAGTTCTTC.